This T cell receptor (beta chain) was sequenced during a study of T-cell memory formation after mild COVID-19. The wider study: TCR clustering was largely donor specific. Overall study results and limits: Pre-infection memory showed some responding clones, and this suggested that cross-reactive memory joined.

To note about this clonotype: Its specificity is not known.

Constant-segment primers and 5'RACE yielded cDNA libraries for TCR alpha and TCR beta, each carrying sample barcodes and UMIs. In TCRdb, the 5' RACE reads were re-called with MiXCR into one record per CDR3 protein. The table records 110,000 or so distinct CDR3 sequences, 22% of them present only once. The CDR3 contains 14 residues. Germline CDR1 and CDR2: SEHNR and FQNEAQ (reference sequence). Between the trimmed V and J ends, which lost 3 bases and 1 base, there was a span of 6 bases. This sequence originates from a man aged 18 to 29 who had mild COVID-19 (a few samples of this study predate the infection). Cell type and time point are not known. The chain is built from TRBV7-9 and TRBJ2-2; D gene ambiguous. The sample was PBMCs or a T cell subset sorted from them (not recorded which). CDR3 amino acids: CASSFWQNTGELFF. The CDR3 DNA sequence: TGTGCCAGCAGCTTTTGGCAGAACACCGGGGAGCTGTTTTTT.